The rows below give T cell receptor beta chains drawn from one sample of a study of human T cells and chemical hapten exposure. TCRdb used MiXCR to reprocess the RACE reads, holding one entry per CDR3 protein. The sample carries over 130,000 distinct CDR3 sequences, roughly 10% recorded once. Material: whole blood, obtained in connection with sensitization to the hapten diphenylcyclopropenone (DPC). The receptors were sampled from a woman aged 45-65 years with alopecia areata. Some clones in this sample may be carry-over from other donors' samples. Each CDR3 is given with its conserved first and last residue. The order of the fields is V gene, CDR3 protein.

TRBV6-2/TRBV6-3,CASSYSRLVEAFF
TRBV5-6,CASSSGQGASNEKLFF
TRBV4-2,CASSQRRLAGVETQYF
TRBV7-2,CASSLRGQPQHF
TRBV6-5,CASSSQGGDTEAFF
TRBV13,CASSSLQTSGAYNEQFF
TRBV28,CASTSAGRTGELFF
TRBV9,CASSPSGTTYEQYF
TRBV10-2,CASSELGASRNQPQHF
TRBV18,CASSPPGQGVNTEAFF
TRBV18,CASSSRGGFGYTF
TRBV20-1,CSAGTVPSNYGYTF
TRBV29-1,CSVSGETQYF
TRBV12-3/TRBV12-4,CASSPTDRGSGANVLTF
TRBV7-3,CASSLDRGPYNEQFF
TRBV12-3/TRBV12-4,CASTPGGGGKTNEKLFF
TRBV3-1,CASSRNPPGLASDEQYF
TRBV7-2,CASSSGVGAREKLFF
TRBV5-4,CASSWGDFNYGYTF
TRBV5-1,CASSFRGTDNEQFF
TRBV7-9,CASSRGRDRGQTGANVLTF
TRBV6-6,CASSSGGNNNEQFF
TRBV25-1,CASSGSGIRSYNEQFF
TRBV19,CASSIGAAEPQHF
TRBV30,CAAGGSYEQYF
TRBV4-2,CASSQDGDRGLVDTQYF
TRBV7-3,CASSSAGGNGETQYF
TRBV9,CASSSPGLAGINEQFF
TRBV14,CASSQGGSGGADTQYF
TRBV29-1,CSACSESTDTQYF
TRBV2,CASSVDRSTNEKLFF
TRBV27,CASRGQGEYEQYF
TRBV6-5,CASSYSWTGTTGELFF
TRBV6-9,CAGTDRVLYEQYF
TRBV4-2,CASSRGSAGDTDTQYF
TRBV7-6,CASTPGGGLSNQPQHF
TRBV25-1,CASSEYKGPYTEQYF
TRBV19,CASSIGTSGRANEQFF
TRBV4-1,CASSQELGLLQNIQYF
TRBV7-2,CASSPGRRQETQYF
TRBV12-3/TRBV12-4,CASSGGLNTGELFF
TRBV12-3/TRBV12-4,CASSPETQYF
TRBV15,CATSRDIGGGEQYF